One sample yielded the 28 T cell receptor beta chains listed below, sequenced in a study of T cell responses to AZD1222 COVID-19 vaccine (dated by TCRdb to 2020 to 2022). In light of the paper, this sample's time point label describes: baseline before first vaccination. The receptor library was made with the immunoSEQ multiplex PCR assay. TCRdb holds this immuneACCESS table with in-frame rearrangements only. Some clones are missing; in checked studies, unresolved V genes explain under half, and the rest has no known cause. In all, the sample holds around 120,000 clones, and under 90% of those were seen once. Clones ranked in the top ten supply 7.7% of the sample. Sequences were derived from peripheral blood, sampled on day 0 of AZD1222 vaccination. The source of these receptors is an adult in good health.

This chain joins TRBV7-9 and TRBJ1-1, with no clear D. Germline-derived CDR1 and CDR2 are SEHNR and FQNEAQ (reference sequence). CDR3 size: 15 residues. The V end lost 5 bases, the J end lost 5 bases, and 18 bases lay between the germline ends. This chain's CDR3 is CASSTHRRGGTEAFF. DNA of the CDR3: TGTGCCAGCAGCACCCATCGGCGGGGAGGAACTGAAGCTTTCTTT.

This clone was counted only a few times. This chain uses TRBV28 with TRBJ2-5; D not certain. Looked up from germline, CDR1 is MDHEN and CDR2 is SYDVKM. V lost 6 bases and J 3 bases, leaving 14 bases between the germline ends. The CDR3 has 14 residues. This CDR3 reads CASSQAPLKETQYF. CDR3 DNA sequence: TGTGCCAGCAGCCAAGCCCCCCTCAAAGAGACCCAGTACTTC.

The CDR3 loop is CASSHPSGSTDTQYF. DNA of the CDR3: TGTGCCAGCAGCCACCCTAGCGGGAGCACAGATACGCAGTATTTT. The chain links TRBV4-2 to TRBJ2-3, with 8 positions matching TRBD2. Germline V gene sequence: CDR1 LGHNA, CDR2 YNFKEQ. The CDR3 contains 15 residues. The J segment lost 0 bases and the V segment lost 3 bases, leaving 2 bases of the junction unmatched.

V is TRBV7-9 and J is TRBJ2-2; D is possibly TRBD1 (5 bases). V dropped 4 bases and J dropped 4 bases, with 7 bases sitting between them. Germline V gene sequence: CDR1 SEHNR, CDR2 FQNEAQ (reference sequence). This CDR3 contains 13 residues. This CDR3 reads CASSSQGTGELFF. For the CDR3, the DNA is TGTGCCAGCAGCTCCCAGGGCACCGGGGAGCTGTTTTTT. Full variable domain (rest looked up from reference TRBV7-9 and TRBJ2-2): DTGVSQNPRHKITKRGQNVTFRCDPISEHNRLYWYRQTLGQGPEFLTYFQNEAQLEKSRLLSDRFSAERPKGSFSTLEIQRTEQGDSAMYLCASSSQGTGELFFGEGSRLTVL.

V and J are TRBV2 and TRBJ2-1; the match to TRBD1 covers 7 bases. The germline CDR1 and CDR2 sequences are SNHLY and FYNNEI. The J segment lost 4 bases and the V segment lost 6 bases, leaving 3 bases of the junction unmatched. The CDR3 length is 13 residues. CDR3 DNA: TGTGCCAGCAGGATGGGACAGTACAATGAGCAGTTCTTC. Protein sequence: CASRMGQYNEQFF.

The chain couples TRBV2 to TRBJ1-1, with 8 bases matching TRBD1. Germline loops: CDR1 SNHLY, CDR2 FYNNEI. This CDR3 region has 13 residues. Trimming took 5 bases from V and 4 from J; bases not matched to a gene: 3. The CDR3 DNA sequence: TGTGCCAGCAGTAGGACAGGGAGCACTGAAGCTTTCTTT. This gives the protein CASSRTGSTEAFF.

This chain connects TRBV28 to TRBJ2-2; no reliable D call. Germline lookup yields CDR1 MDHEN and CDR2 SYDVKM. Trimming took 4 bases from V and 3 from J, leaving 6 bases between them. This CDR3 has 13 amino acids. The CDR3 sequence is CASSSDDTGELFF. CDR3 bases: TGTGCCAGCAGTTCAGACGACACCGGGGAGCTGTTTTTT.

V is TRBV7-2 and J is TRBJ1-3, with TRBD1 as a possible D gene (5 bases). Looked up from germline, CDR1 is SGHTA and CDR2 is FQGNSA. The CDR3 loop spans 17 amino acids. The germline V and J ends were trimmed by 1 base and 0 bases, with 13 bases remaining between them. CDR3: CASSLGGAGSSGNTIYF. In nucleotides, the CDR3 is TGTGCCAGCAGCTTAGGAGGGGCAGGGTCCTCTGGAAACACCATATATTTT.

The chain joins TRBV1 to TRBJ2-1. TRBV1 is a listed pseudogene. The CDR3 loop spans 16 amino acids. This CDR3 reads CTSSRLEGGFLHEQFF. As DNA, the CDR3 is TGCACCAGCAGCCGGTTGGAGGGGGGATTTCTCCATGAGCAGTTCTTC.

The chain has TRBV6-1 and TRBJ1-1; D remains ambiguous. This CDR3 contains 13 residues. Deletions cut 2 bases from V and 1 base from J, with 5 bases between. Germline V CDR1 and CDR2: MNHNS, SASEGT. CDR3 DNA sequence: TGTGCCAGCAGTGAACGGGGGAACACTGAAGCTTTCTTT. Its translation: CASSERGNTEAFF.

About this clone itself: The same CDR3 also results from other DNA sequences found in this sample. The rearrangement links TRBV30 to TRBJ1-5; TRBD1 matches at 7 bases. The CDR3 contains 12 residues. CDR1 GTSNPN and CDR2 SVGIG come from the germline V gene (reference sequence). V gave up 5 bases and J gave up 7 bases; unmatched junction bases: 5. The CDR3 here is CAWDRAGQPQHF. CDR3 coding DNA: TGTGCCTGGGACAGGGCGGGGCAGCCCCAGCATTTT. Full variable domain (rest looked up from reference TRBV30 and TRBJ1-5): SQTIHQWPATLVQPVGSPLSLECTVEGTSNPNLYWYRQAAGRGLQLLFYSVGIGQISSEVPQNLSASRPQDRQFILSSKKLLLSDSGFYLCAWDRAGQPQHFGDGTRLSIL.

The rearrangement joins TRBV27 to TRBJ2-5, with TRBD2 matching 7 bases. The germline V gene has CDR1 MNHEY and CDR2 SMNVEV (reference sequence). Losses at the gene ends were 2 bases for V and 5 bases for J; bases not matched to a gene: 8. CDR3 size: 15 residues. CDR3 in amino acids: CASSLNPGGGETQYF. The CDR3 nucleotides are TGTGCCAGCAGTTTAAATCCGGGGGGAGGGGAGACCCAGTACTTC.

CDR3 nucleotides: TGTGCCAGCAGTGACCTGGGACTAGCGTTGGACGAGCAGTACTTC. Its translation: CASSDLGLALDEQYF. The V gene is TRBV6-1, the J gene TRBJ2-7; 10 positions agree with TRBD2. This CDR3 is built from 15 residues. J lost 5 bases, V lost 3 bases, and 7 bases had no gene match. Germline V gene data show CDR1 as MNHNS and CDR2 as SASEGT.

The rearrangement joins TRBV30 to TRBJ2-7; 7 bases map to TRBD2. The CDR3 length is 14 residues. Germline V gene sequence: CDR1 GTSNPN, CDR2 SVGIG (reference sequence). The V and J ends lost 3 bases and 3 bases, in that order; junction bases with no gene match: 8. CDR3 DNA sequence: TGTGCCTGGAGGGCGGCGGGAGCTAACTACGAGCAGTACTTC. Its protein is CAWRAAGANYEQYF.

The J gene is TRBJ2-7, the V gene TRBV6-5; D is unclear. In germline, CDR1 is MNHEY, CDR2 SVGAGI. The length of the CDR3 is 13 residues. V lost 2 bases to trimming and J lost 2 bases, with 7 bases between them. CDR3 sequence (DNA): TGTGCCAGCAGTTACGGGCCTGCCTACGAGCAGTACTTC. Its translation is CASSYGPAYEQYF.

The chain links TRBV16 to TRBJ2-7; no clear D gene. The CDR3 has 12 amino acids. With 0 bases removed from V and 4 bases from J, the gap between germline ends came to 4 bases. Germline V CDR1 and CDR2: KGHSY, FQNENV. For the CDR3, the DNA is TGTGCCAGCAGCCAATCGGGATACGAGCAGTACTTC. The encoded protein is CASSQSGYEQYF.

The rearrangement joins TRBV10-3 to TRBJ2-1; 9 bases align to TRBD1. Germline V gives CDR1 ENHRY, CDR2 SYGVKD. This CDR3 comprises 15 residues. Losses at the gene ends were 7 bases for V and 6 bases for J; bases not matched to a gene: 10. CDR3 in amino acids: CAITPGQGRLNEQFF. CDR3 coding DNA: TGTGCCATCACCCCGGGACAGGGCCGGCTCAATGAGCAGTTCTTC.

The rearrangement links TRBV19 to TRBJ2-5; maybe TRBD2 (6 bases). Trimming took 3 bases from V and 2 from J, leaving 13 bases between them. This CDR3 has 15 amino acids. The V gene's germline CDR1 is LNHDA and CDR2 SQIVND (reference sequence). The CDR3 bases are TGTGCCAGTAGTATGTTCGCAGGGACTCAAGAGACCCAGTACTTC. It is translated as CASSMFAGTQETQYF.

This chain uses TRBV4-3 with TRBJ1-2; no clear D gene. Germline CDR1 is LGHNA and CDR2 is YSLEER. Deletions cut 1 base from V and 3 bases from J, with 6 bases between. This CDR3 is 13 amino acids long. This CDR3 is CASSQGGYYGYTF. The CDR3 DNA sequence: TGCGCCAGCAGCCAAGGCGGCTACTATGGCTACACCTTC.

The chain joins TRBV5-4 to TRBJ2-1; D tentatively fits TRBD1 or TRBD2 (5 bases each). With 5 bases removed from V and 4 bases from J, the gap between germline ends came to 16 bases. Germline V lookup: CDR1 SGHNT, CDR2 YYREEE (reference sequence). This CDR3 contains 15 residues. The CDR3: CASSPGHGLYNEQFF. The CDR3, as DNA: TGTGCCAGCAGTCCAGGGCACGGACTTTACAATGAGCAGTTCTTC.

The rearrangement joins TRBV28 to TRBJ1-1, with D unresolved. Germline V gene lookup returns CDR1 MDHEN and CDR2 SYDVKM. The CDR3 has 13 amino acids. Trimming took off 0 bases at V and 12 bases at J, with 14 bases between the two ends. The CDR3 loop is CASSLWGKLMTFF. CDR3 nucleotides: TGTGCCAGCAGTTTATGGGGCAAACTGATGACTTTCTTT. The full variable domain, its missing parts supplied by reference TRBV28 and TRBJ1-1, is DVKVTQSSRYLVKRTGEKVFLECVQDMDHENMFWYRQDPGLGLRLIYFSYDVKMKEKGDIPEGYSVSREKKERFSLILESASTNQTSMYLCASSLWGKLMTFFGQGTRLTVV.

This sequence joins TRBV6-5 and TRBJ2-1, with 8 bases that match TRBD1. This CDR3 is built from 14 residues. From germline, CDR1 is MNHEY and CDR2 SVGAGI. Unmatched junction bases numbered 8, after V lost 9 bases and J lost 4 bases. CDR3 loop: CASPGGAIYNEQFF. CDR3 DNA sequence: TGTGCCAGTCCAGGGGGCGCGATATACAATGAGCAGTTCTTC.

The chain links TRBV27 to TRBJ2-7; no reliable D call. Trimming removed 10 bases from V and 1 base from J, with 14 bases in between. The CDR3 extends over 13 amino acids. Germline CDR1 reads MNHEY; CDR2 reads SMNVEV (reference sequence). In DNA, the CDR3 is TGTGCCATCCCACTGGCCTATTCCTACGAGCAGTACTTC. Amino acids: CAIPLAYSYEQYF.

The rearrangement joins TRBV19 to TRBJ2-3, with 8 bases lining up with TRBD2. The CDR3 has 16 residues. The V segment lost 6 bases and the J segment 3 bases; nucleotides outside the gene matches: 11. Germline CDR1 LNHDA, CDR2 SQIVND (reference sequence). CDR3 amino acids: CASREGSGSWTDTQYF. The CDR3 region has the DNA TGTGCCAGTAGGGAGGGGAGCGGGAGTTGGACAGATACGCAGTATTTT.

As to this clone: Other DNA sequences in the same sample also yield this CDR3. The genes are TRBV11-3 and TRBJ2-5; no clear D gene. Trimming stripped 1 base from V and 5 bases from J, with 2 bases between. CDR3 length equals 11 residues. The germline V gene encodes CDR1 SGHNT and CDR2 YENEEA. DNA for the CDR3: TGTGCCAGCAGCTTAGGGGAGACCCAGTACTTC. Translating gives CASSLGETQYF.

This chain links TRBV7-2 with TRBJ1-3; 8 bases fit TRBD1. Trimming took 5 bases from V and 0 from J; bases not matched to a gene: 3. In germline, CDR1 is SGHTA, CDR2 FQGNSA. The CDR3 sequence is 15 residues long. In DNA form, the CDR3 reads TGTGCCAGCAGCCTTGGGACAGGCTCTGGAAACACCATATATTTT. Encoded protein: CASSLGTGSGNTIYF.

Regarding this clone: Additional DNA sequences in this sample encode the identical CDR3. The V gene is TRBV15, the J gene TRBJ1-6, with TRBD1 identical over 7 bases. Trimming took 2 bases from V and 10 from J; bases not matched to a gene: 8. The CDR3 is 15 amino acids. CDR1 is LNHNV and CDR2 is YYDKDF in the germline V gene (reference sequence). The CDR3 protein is CATSRIRQGGSPLHF. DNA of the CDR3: TGTGCCACCAGCAGAATACGACAGGGAGGCTCACCCCTCCACTTT.

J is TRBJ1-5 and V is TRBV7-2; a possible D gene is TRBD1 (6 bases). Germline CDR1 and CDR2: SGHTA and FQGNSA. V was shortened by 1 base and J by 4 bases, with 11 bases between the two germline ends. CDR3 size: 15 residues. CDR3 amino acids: CASSLGGARNQPQHF. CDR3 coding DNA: TGTGCCAGCAGCTTAGGGGGGGCAAGGAATCAGCCCCAGCATTTT.